A single sample is the source of the 32 T cell receptor beta chains below, sequenced in a study of CD8 T cells in Susac syndrome. RNA was extracted with the RNeasy kit, and a quantity of 0.5 to 1 ug was reverse transcribed using random hexamers. TCRdb recomputed calls from the immunoSEQ multiplex PCR reads with MiXCR, one row per CDR3 protein. Counted here are about 110,000 distinct CDR3 sequences, 96% occurring once; the ten biggest clones make up more than 0.08%. What was sequenced was CD4+ T cells from PBMCs. These receptors were collected from a human donor in good health.

The chain combines TRBV3-1 with TRBJ1-1; tentatively, D is TRBD1 (5 bases). CDR1 is LGHDT, CDR2 YNNKEL, per germline (reference sequence). The CDR3 extends over 12 amino acids. With 7 bases removed from V and 5 bases from J, the gap between germline ends came to 11 bases. The CDR3 region is CASNTKGTEAFF. CDR3 DNA sequence: TGTGCCAGCAACACGAAGGGGACTGAAGCTTTCTTT.

The chain joins TRBV7-2 to TRBJ2-5; D unresolved. Germline assignment: CDR1 SGHTA and CDR2 FQGNSA. The CDR3 consists of 11 residues. The V gene lost 2 bases and the J gene lost 9 bases, with 7 bases spanning the gap. CDR3 in DNA: TGTGCCAGCAGCTTAACGACATCCCAGTACTTC. It is translated as CASSLTTSQYF.

The V call is TRBV29-1, the J call TRBJ1-4; the D gene is possibly TRBD1 (5 bases). V was clipped by 5 bases and J by 7 bases, with 8 bases between them. The length of the CDR3 is 11 residues. Germline V gives CDR1 SQVTM, CDR2 ANQGSEA. This CDR3 reads CSVRGTEKLFF. The CDR3 DNA reads as TGCAGCGTTAGGGGCACTGAAAAACTGTTTTTT.

This clonotype appeared a single time. The gene calls are TRBV5-1 and TRBJ1-1; maybe TRBD1 (6 bases). Trimming left V 4 bases short and J 11 bases short, with 18 bases between. This CDR3 has 13 amino acids. Germline CDR1 and CDR2: SGHRS and YFSETQ. CDR3 residues: CASSRRREGDAFF. DNA for the CDR3: TGCGCCAGCAGCCGAAGACGGGAGGGGGACGCTTTCTTT.

The chain has TRBV18 and TRBJ2-1; possibly TRBD2 for D (5 bases). The CDR3 consists of 13 residues. In germline, CDR1 is KGHSH, CDR2 LQKENI. Trimming stripped 1 base from V and 9 bases from J, with 10 bases between. CDR3 sequence reads: CASSPHRGSEQFF. CDR3 nucleotide sequence: TGTGCCAGCTCACCACATAGAGGGAGTGAGCAGTTCTTC.

This clonotype is a singleton in its sample. The CDR3 sequence is CASSSRTGGDEQYF. The CDR3 DNA reads TGCGCCAGCAGCTCGCGGACAGGGGGAGACGAGCAGTACTTC. This chain links TRBV5-1 with TRBJ2-7; TRBD1 aligns across 10 bases. With 3 bases clipped from V and 5 bases from J, the junction kept 5 bases outside the gene matches. Germline V gives CDR1 SGHRS, CDR2 YFSETQ. The CDR3 totals 14 residues.

The V call is TRBV11-2, the J call TRBJ1-1, with 7 bases that match TRBD1. Per the germline V gene, CDR1 is SGHAT and CDR2 is FQNNGV. The CDR3 totals 14 residues. Trimming cost V 6 bases and J 3 bases; bases outside gene matches: 7. CDR3 nucleotide sequence: TGTGCCAGCAGGGGCGACAGGGAATACACTGAAGCTTTCTTT. Amino acids: CASRGDREYTEAFF. The full variable domain, in which reference TRBV11-2 and TRBJ1-1 provide the parts outside the CDR3, is EAGVAQSPRYKIIEKRQSVAFWCNPISGHATLYWYQQILGQGPKLLIQFQNNGVVDDSQLPKDRFSAERLKGVDSTLKIQPAKLEDSAVYLCASRGDREYTEAFFGQGTRLTVV.

The DNA of the CDR3 is TGCAGTGGGACCGTCAACACTGAAGCTTTCTTT. As protein: CSGTVNTEAFF. The chain carries TRBV29-1 and TRBJ1-1, with D perhaps matching TRBD1 (5 bases). This CDR3 contains 11 residues. Germline V CDR1 and CDR2: SQVTM, ANQGSEA.

The gene calls are TRBV2 and TRBJ2-3, with 12 bases that match TRBD2. Germline V gene data show CDR1 as SNHLY and CDR2 as FYNNEI. After removal of 4 bases from V and 3 bases from J, the junction contained 14 bases not matched to a gene. The CDR3 covers 19 residues. CDR3 sequence: CASSGTSGAAGRSTDTQYF. As DNA, the CDR3 is TGTGCCAGCAGTGGGACTAGCGGGGCCGCGGGAAGGTCAACAGATACGCAGTATTTT.

The chain joins TRBV7-9 to TRBJ2-3, with 8 bases aligning to TRBD2. This CDR3 is built from 16 residues. Trimming cost V 5 bases and J 4 bases; bases outside gene matches: 11. Germline CDR1 reads SEHNR; CDR2 reads FQNEAQ (reference sequence). Here the CDR3 reads CASSTSGTRMADTQYF. The CDR3 DNA reads TGTGCCAGCAGCACCTCCGGGACTAGGATGGCAGATACGCAGTATTTT.

J is TRBJ1-1 and V is TRBV5-6, with D possibly matching TRBD1 (5 bases). This CDR3 spans 13 amino acids. V was shortened by 2 bases and J by 4 bases, with 9 bases between the two germline ends. CDR1 and CDR2 from the germline V gene are SGHDT and YYEEEE. CDR3 in amino acids: CASSLRGTTEAFF. The CDR3 DNA is TGTGCCAGCAGCTTACGGGGGACCACTGAAGCTTTCTTT.

CDR3 in amino acids: CASSQVWDGTSGANVLTF. As DNA, the CDR3 is TGTGCCAGCAGCCAAGTATGGGACGGAACATCTGGGGCCAACGTCCTGACTTTC. The V call is TRBV3-1, the J call TRBJ2-6; tentatively, D is TRBD1 or TRBD2 (5 bases each). The germline CDR1 and CDR2 sequences are LGHDT and YNNKEL (reference sequence). V lost 1 base and J 1 base, leaving 14 bases between the germline ends. CDR3 length: 18 residues.

The V and J genes are TRBV6-2 or TRBV6-3 and TRBJ2-7; no firm D call. This CDR3 comprises 14 residues. CDR1 is MNHEY and CDR2 is SVGEGT in the germline V gene. Trimming took 2 bases from V and 3 from J, leaving 11 bases between them. CDR3 DNA: TGTGCCAGCAGTTACAGAGGACCTAACTACGAGCAGTACTTC. Encoded protein: CASSYRGPNYEQYF.

The chain joins TRBV28 to TRBJ1-4; D is ambiguous. The ends were cut back, 1 base at V and 3 bases at J, with 6 bases in the middle. The germline V gene encodes CDR1 MDHEN and CDR2 SYDVKM. The CDR3 runs to 14 residues. The chain's CDR3 is CASSLSPANEKLFF. CDR3 nucleotide sequence: TGTGCCAGCAGTTTATCCCCGGCTAATGAAAAACTGTTTTTT. The entire variable domain, with the rest obtained from reference TRBV28 and TRBJ1-4, is as follows: DVKVTQSSRYLVKRTGEKVFLECVQDMDHENMFWYRQDPGLGLRLIYFSYDVKMKEKGDIPEGYSVSREKKERFSLILESASTNQTSMYLCASSLSPANEKLFFGSGTQLSVL.

The chain links TRBV7-9 to TRBJ1-2, with TRBD1 as a possible D gene (6 bases). The CDR3 runs to 15 residues. The V and J ends lost 4 bases and 4 bases respectively, with 16 bases between them. Germline CDR1 reads SEHNR; CDR2 reads FQNEAQ (reference sequence). CDR3 loop: CASSSEGGTSYGYTF. The DNA for the CDR3 is TGTGCCAGCAGCTCCGAGGGGGGGACCTCCTATGGCTACACCTTC.

This sequence joins TRBV7-9 and TRBJ2-4; 7 bases agree with TRBD1. Per the germline V gene, CDR1 is SEHNR and CDR2 is FQNEAQ (reference sequence). V lost 5 bases to trimming and J lost 9 bases; unmatched junction nucleotides: 4. CDR3 length: 12 residues. CDR3 amino acids: CASSPGGAIQYF. CDR3 sequence (DNA): TGTGCCAGCAGCCCAGGGGGTGCCATTCAGTACTTC. The whole variable domain, filled in from reference TRBV7-9 and TRBJ2-4, reads DTGVSQNPRHKITKRGQNVTFRCDPISEHNRLYWYRQTLGQGPEFLTYFQNEAQLEKSRLLSDRFSAERPKGSFSTLEIQRTEQGDSAMYLCASSPGGAIQYFGAGTRLSVL.

The chain is built from TRBV6-2 or TRBV6-3 and TRBJ2-7, with no clear D. Germline-derived CDR1 and CDR2 are MNHEY and SVGEGT. Trimming left V 6 bases short and J 0 bases short, with 12 bases between. This CDR3 is 14 amino acids long. The CDR3 is CASSRVLSSYEQYF. The CDR3 bases are TGTGCCAGCAGCCGAGTGTTGAGCTCCTACGAGCAGTACTTC.

J is TRBJ1-1 and V is TRBV10-3; a weak D match, TRBD1 (6 bases). This CDR3 contains 17 residues. Germline CDR1 reads ENHRY; CDR2 reads SYGVKD. The V end lost 4 bases, the J end lost 1 base, and 19 bases lay between the germline ends. DNA of the CDR3: TGTGCCATCAGTGGCTCCAGGGGTTCGAATCAGAACACTGAAGCTTTCTTT. It specifies CAISGSRGSNQNTEAFF.

This clonotype was seen a single time. This chain joins TRBV19 and TRBJ2-3; D remains unclear. The CDR3 runs 14 residues. Trimming shortened V by 6 bases and J by 2 bases, and 12 bases separated the two germline ends. Germline CDR1 and CDR2: LNHDA and SQIVND (reference sequence). CDR3 DNA: TGTGCCAGTAGGGACCTTCACTTCACAGATACGCAGTATTTT. It yields the protein CASRDLHFTDTQYF.

This chain uses TRBV2 with TRBJ2-2, with D hard to call. Trimming pared 6 bases from V and 8 bases from J, leaving 10 bases between. This CDR3 is 12 amino acids long. Germline CDR1 reads SNHLY; CDR2 reads FYNNEI. The CDR3 DNA follows: TGTGCCAGCAGGGTTTCGGTTGGGGAGCTGTTTTTT. The encoded protein is CASRVSVGELFF. Looking up the rest from reference TRBV2 and TRBJ2-2 gives the full variable domain: EPEVTQTPSHQVTQMGQEVILRCVPISNHLYFYWYRQILGQKVEFLVSFYNNEISEKSEIFDDQFSVERPDGSNFTLKIRSTKLEDSAMYFCASRVSVGELFFGEGSRLTVL.

This clonotype was recorded a few times. The chain uses TRBV7-2 and TRBJ2-4; D is unresolved. The CDR3 has 14 amino acids. CDR1 is SGHTA, CDR2 FQGNSA, per germline. Trimming took 5 bases from V and 0 from J, leaving 8 bases between them. The CDR3: CASSPSLAKNIQYF. CDR3 in DNA: TGTGCCAGCAGCCCCTCGTTAGCCAAAAACATTCAGTACTTC.

The J gene is TRBJ1-5, the V gene TRBV3-1; D call uncertain. The CDR3 runs 19 residues. Trimming took 0 bases from V and 0 from J, leaving 18 bases between them. CDR1 and CDR2 (germline): LGHDT, YNNKEL (reference sequence). CDR3: CASSQDKSGSGYSNQPQHF. CDR3 coding DNA: TGTGCCAGCAGCCAAGATAAGTCAGGTTCGGGGTATAGCAATCAGCCCCAGCATTTT. Combining the CDR3 with reference TRBV3-1 and TRBJ1-5 gives the whole variable domain DTAVSQTPKYLVTQMGNDKSIKCEQNLGHDTMYWYKQDSKKFLKIMFSYNNKELIINETVPNRFSPKSPDKAHLNLHINSLELGDSAVYFCASSQDKSGSGYSNQPQHFGDGTRLSIL.

This chain uses TRBV5-6 with TRBJ2-1, with 8 bases that match TRBD2. The V gene's germline CDR1 is SGHDT and CDR2 YYEEEE. This CDR3 is built from 16 residues. The trim removed 1 base at V and 6 bases at J, leaving 9 bases unmatched. This chain's CDR3 is CASSLQLPGRGNEQFF. CDR3 bases: TGTGCCAGCAGCTTGCAGCTGCCCGGGAGGGGCAATGAGCAGTTCTTC.

The V gene is TRBV7-2, the J gene TRBJ2-5, with 7 bases that match TRBD1. The ends lost 0 bases at V and 6 bases at J; junction bases unmatched: 7. The CDR3 is 15 amino acids. Germline V gene sequence: CDR1 SGHTA, CDR2 FQGNSA. The CDR3: CASSLAVTGLQTQYF. In DNA form, the CDR3 reads TGTGCCAGCAGCTTAGCTGTGACAGGGTTGCAGACCCAGTACTTC.

The gene calls are TRBV2 and TRBJ2-2; D is tentatively TRBD1 or TRBD2 (5 bases each). Deletions cut 6 bases from V and 2 bases from J, with 10 bases between. The germline V gene has CDR1 SNHLY and CDR2 FYNNEI. The CDR3 has 14 residues. The CDR3 is CASRGPQNTGELFF. Here the CDR3 DNA reads TGTGCCAGCAGGGGACCTCAAAACACCGGGGAGCTGTTTTTT.

This clonotype was detected only once. This chain joins TRBV19 and TRBJ2-5, with 7 bases fitting TRBD2. Germline V gene data show CDR1 as LNHDA and CDR2 as SQIVND (reference sequence). J lost 3 bases, V lost 7 bases, and 2 bases had no gene match. This CDR3 contains 12 residues. CDR3 protein: CASNRGEETQYF. The CDR3 nucleotides read TGTGCCAGTAACCGGGGGGAAGAGACCCAGTACTTC.

A few counts support this clonotype. The chain recombines TRBV6-5 with TRBJ2-4, with TRBD1 identical over 7 bases. The CDR3 is 15 residues long. Trimming removed 6 bases from V and 0 bases from J; junction bases left unmatched: 5. CDR1 is MNHEY, CDR2 SVGAGI, per germline. This CDR3 is CASSSGQLAKNIQYF. The CDR3 region has the DNA TGTGCCAGCAGCTCGGGACAGTTAGCCAAAAACATTCAGTACTTC.

This chain links TRBV3-1 with TRBJ2-7; TRBD2 agrees at 11 bases. Per germline, CDR1 LGHDT and CDR2 YNNKEL (reference sequence). V shed 2 bases, J shed 0 bases, and the junction held 6 bases outside the gene matches. The CDR3 sequence is 17 residues long. The CDR3 bases are TGTGCCAGCAGCCAATTTAGCGGGAGGGCCTTCTCCTACGAGCAGTACTTC. It encodes CASSQFSGRAFSYEQYF.

The V call is TRBV6-6, the J call TRBJ1-5, with TRBD1 matching over 7 bases. Unmatched junction bases numbered 6, after V lost 5 bases and J lost 2 bases. This CDR3 has 15 amino acids. From germline, CDR1 is MNHNY and CDR2 SVGAGI (reference sequence). The CDR3 reads CASSLTQGGNQPQHF. In nucleotides, the CDR3 is TGTGCCAGCAGTCTAACGCAGGGGGGCAATCAGCCCCAGCATTTT.

The rearrangement links TRBV6-5 to TRBJ2-5; 8 bases are a match to TRBD2. Per the germline V gene, CDR1 is MNHEY and CDR2 is SVGAGI. This CDR3 has 14 residues. V gave up 2 bases and J gave up 5 bases; unmatched junction bases: 4. This CDR3 reads CASSYEAGEETQYF. CDR3 in DNA: TGTGCCAGCAGTTACGAAGCGGGAGAGGAGACCCAGTACTTC.

The chain carries TRBV28 and TRBJ2-7; TRBD1 agrees at 9 bases. J gave up 6 bases and V 6 bases, and 12 bases lay outside the gene matches. Germline V lookup: CDR1 MDHEN, CDR2 SYDVKM. The CDR3 extends over 15 amino acids. Written as DNA, the CDR3 is TGTGCCAGCAGCTCCGGGACAGGGAAACGGGGCGAGCAGTACTTC. It is translated as CASSSGTGKRGEQYF.

CDR3 nucleotide sequence: TGTGCCAGCAGTGAATCCCGGACGGGTGGAAACACCATATATTTT. Protein sequence: CASSESRTGGNTIYF. V usage is TRBV25-1 and J usage is TRBJ1-3; D unclear. The V gene lost 1 base and the J gene lost 3 bases, with 10 bases spanning the gap. Germline CDR1 reads MGHDK; CDR2 reads SYGVNS. The CDR3 is made up of 15 amino acids. Full variable domain (outside the CDR3, taken from reference TRBV25-1 and TRBJ1-3): EADIYQTPRYLVIGTGKKITLECSQTMGHDKMYWYQQDPGMELHLIHYSYGVNSTEKGDLSSESTVSRIRTEHFPLTLESARPSHTSQYLCASSESRTGGNTIYFGEGSWLTVV.